The next 22 T cell receptor beta chains were all read from a single sample in a study of Ad26.COV2.S vaccination and SARS-CoV-2 variants. Assay: immunoSEQ multiplex PCR; the TCRdb copy retains only in-frame clones and omits some. The data contain about 250,000 clones, around 88% of them singletons. Indicated treatment: some 20 received Ad26.COV2.S at low or high dose, single or two shots; 5 received placebo; per-sample allocation not given. Sampling occurred on day 63 after the first vaccine or placebo injection. The source material was peripheral blood, sampled in a trial of Ad26.COV2.S vaccine versus placebo. The receptors derive from a person between 18 and 65 years old who received the Ad26.COV2.S COVID-19 vaccine or a placebo.

V gene TRBV4-1 combines with J gene TRBJ1-2; TRBD1 agrees at 8 bases. The CDR3 loop spans 14 amino acids. The junction had 6 bases not matched to a gene; V was cut back by 1 base and J by 8 bases. Germline V lookup: CDR1 MGHRA, CDR2 YSYEKL. CDR3 nucleotides: TGCGCCAGCAGCCAAGTCCAGGGGGCAGGGGGCTACACCTTC. Translation gives CASSQVQGAGGYTF.

The chain uses TRBV12-3 or TRBV12-4 and TRBJ2-7; D perhaps matches TRBD1 (5 bases). V gave up 7 bases and J gave up 3 bases, with 7 bases separating them. The CDR3 contains 11 residues. CDR3 in DNA: TGTGCCAGCAAGGGGCGCTACGAGCAGTACTTC. Its translation is CASKGRYEQYF.

This clone showed up just a few times. The CDR3 here is CATSDLTGNQPQHF. The CDR3 DNA is TGTGCCACCAGTGATTTGACAGGGAATCAGCCCCAGCATTTT. The gene calls are TRBV24-1 and TRBJ1-5; D is possibly TRBD1 (6 bases). Looked up from germline, CDR1 is KGHDR and CDR2 is SFDVKD. This CDR3 is built from 14 residues. V dropped 0 bases and J dropped 4 bases, with 6 bases sitting between them.

The CDR3 region has the DNA TGTGCCAGCAGCCCCCGGAGCAGCGGGAGTACCTACGAGCAGTACGTC. Its protein is CASSPRSSGSTYEQYV. The V gene is TRBV11-2, the J gene TRBJ2-7; 8 nucleotides agree with TRBD2. The CDR3 sequence is 16 residues long. V shed 5 bases, J shed 2 bases, and the junction held 11 bases outside the gene matches. Germline-derived CDR1 and CDR2 are SGHAT and FQNNGV.

The CDR3 DNA reads as TGTGCTAGCAGCAAGGAAGGGGCTAACTCCTACAATGAGCAGTTCTTC. Amino acid sequence: CASSKEGANSYNEQFF. The rearrangement links TRBV21-1 to TRBJ2-1; no check of the table's D call, TRBD1, against the DNA was made. TRBV21-1 is listed as a pseudogene. This CDR3 region has 16 residues.

This chain uses TRBV15 with TRBJ1-5; 8 bases map to TRBD1. The CDR3 is made up of 14 amino acids. Germline V gene lookup returns CDR1 LNHNV and CDR2 YYDKDF (reference sequence). Trimming at V came to 3 bases and at J to 5 bases, leaving 3 bases not matched to a gene. CDR3: CATSRRTGYQPQHF. Here the CDR3 DNA reads TGTGCCACCAGCAGGAGGACAGGGTATCAGCCCCAGCATTTT.

The chain is built from TRBV18 and TRBJ2-3; 7 nucleotides align to TRBD2. The V gene's germline CDR1 is KGHSH and CDR2 LQKENI. Trimming at V came to 0 bases and at J to 0 bases, leaving 15 bases not matched to a gene. This CDR3 contains 20 residues. CDR3 region: CASSPPVWLAVRTSTDTQYF. The DNA for the CDR3 is TGTGCCAGCTCACCACCGGTCTGGCTAGCGGTAAGAACTAGCACAGATACGCAGTATTTT.

This chain connects TRBV4-3 to TRBJ1-2; D is possibly TRBD1 (5 bases). The germline CDR1 and CDR2 sequences are LGHNA and YSLEER. CDR3 length: 14 amino acids. Trimming removed 1 base from V and 4 bases from J, with 10 bases in between. This chain's CDR3 is CASSQGAGSYGYTF. The CDR3 DNA sequence: TGCGCCAGCAGCCAAGGGGCAGGGAGCTATGGCTACACCTTC.

The V call is TRBV4-2, the J call TRBJ2-4; TRBD2 agrees at 9 bases. The CDR3 has 19 residues. The germline V gene has CDR1 LGHNA and CDR2 YNFKEQ. The J segment lost 6 bases and the V segment lost 4 bases, leaving 19 bases of the junction unmatched. The CDR3 spells CASSRAGGGGRASGNIQYF. For the CDR3, the DNA is TGTGCCAGCAGCCGAGCCGGTGGGGGCGGGAGGGCCTCGGGAAACATTCAGTACTTC.

The chain uses TRBV5-5 and TRBJ2-7, with 8 bases aligning to TRBD2. V shed 4 bases and J 4 bases; nucleotides not matched to a gene: 13. Germline V lookup: CDR1 SGHKS, CDR2 YYEKEE (reference sequence). The CDR3 sequence is 16 residues long. The CDR3 sequence: CASSRPKAGGTYEQYF. The CDR3 nucleotides are TGTGCCAGCAGCCGTCCAAAGGCGGGGGGAACTTACGAGCAGTACTTC.

This chain connects TRBV11-1 to TRBJ2-2; 7 bases are a match to TRBD1. Germline V gene lookup returns CDR1 SGHAT and CDR2 FQDESV (reference sequence). Germline trimming cut 6 bases from V and 3 bases from J; bases unmatched to any gene: 7. The CDR3 length is 15 residues. CDR3 protein: CASSSGTVDTGELFF. The CDR3 DNA follows: TGTGCCAGCAGTTCCGGGACAGTCGACACCGGGGAGCTGTTTTTT.

This clone was counted ten times or more. The rearrangement joins TRBV4-1 to TRBJ2-7; D uncertain. In germline, CDR1 is MGHRA, CDR2 YSYEKL. The CDR3 is 13 residues long. Trimming took 0 bases from V and 0 from J, leaving 3 bases between them. DNA of the CDR3: TGCGCCAGCAGCCAAGACAGCTCCTACGAGCAGTACGTC. Its translation: CASSQDSSYEQYV.

This chain uses TRBV5-6 with TRBJ2-7; weak D call: TRBD1 (5 bases). Deletions cut 0 bases from V and 0 bases from J, with 13 bases between. From germline, CDR1 is SGHDT and CDR2 YYEEEE. The CDR3 has 16 amino acids. CDR3 amino acids: CASSLGLGQSSYEQYV. CDR3 nucleotide sequence: TGTGCCAGCAGCTTGGGACTCGGACAAAGCTCCTACGAGCAGTACGTC.

This clone has a single count. The chain uses TRBV12-3 or TRBV12-4 and TRBJ1-2, with no clear D. Deletions cut 6 bases from V and 6 bases from J, with 14 bases between. The CDR3 contains 13 residues. The CDR3: CASRVAGFNGYTF. The CDR3 nucleotides read TGTGCCAGCAGAGTGGCCGGGTTTAATGGCTACACCTTC.

CDR3 DNA sequence: TGTGCCAGCAGCTCCATTAGCGGGAGCCCCACAGATACGCAGTATTTT. This translates into CASSSISGSPTDTQYF. The V gene is TRBV7-2, the J gene TRBJ2-3; 9 bases are a match to TRBD2. The V gene's germline CDR1 is SGHTA and CDR2 FQGNSA. Trimming cost V 4 bases and J 2 bases; bases outside gene matches: 7. The CDR3 runs 16 residues. The variable domain in full, with the rest retrieved from reference TRBV7-2 and TRBJ2-3, is GAGVSQSPSNKVTEKGKDVELRCDPISGHTALYWYRQSLGQGLEFLIYFQGNSAPDKSGLPSDRFSAERTGGSVSTLTIQRTQQEDSAVYLCASSSISGSPTDTQYFGPGTRLTVL.

V usage is TRBV4-3 and J usage is TRBJ2-1; D call uncertain. CDR3 length: 14 amino acids. Per germline, CDR1 LGHNA and CDR2 YSLEER. V dropped 0 bases and J dropped 8 bases, with 11 bases sitting between them. The CDR3 bases are TGCGCCAGCAGCCAAGATCGCCCGGGCCATGAGCAGTTCTTC. This sequence encodes CASSQDRPGHEQFF.

J is TRBJ1-4 and V is TRBV7-2, with D unresolved. V was cut by 0 bases and J by 0 bases, with 5 bases left in between. Germline lookup yields CDR1 SGHTA and CDR2 FQGNSA. The CDR3 has 15 amino acids. The CDR3 here is CASSLAAATNEKLFF. CDR3 DNA: TGTGCCAGCAGCTTAGCGGCAGCAACTAATGAAAAACTGTTTTTT.

The chain links TRBV21-1 to TRBJ2-7. TRBV21-1 constitutes a pseudogene. This CDR3 spans 12 amino acids. The CDR3 region has the DNA TGTGCCAGCAGCAAACACTGGCCCGAGCAGTACGTC. This gives the protein CASSKHWPEQYV.

Here the CDR3 reads CASSLSLGSEQYF. The CDR3 DNA sequence: TGTGCCAGCAGCTTATCGTTAGGCTCCGAGCAGTACTTC. The genes are TRBV7-2 and TRBJ2-7; D gene uncertain. The CDR3 extends over 13 amino acids. V was trimmed by 2 bases and J by 6 bases, leaving 11 bases between them. The germline V gene has CDR1 SGHTA and CDR2 FQGNSA.

This clone has just a few counts. The chain links TRBV29-1 to TRBJ2-6; D remains ambiguous. In germline, CDR1 is SQVTM, CDR2 ANQGSEA. This CDR3 has 17 residues. V shed 7 bases and J shed 0 bases, with 19 bases lying between them. The CDR3 reads CSGFFGDVNSGANVLTF. The CDR3 DNA follows: TGCAGCGGATTCTTTGGAGACGTTAACTCTGGGGCCAACGTCCTGACTTTC.

The chain employs TRBV12-3 or TRBV12-4 and TRBJ1-4; no reliable D call. The CDR3 contains 13 residues. The V end was cut by 1 base, the J end by 7 bases, with 7 bases between. CDR3 sequence: CASSLGAGEKLFF. CDR3 nucleotides: TGTGCCAGCAGTTTAGGCGCGGGTGAAAAACTGTTTTTT.

This clone was detected once. This chain's CDR3 is CASSRLAGEQTDTQYF. As DNA, the CDR3 is TGTGCCAGCAGTCGGTTAGCGGGGGAGCAAACAGATACGCAGTATTTT. This chain uses TRBV6-2 or TRBV6-3 with TRBJ2-3, with 9 bases lining up with TRBD2. The V segment lost 5 bases and the J segment 3 bases; nucleotides outside the gene matches: 9. The CDR3 length is 16 residues. Per germline, CDR1 MNHEY and CDR2 SVGEGT.